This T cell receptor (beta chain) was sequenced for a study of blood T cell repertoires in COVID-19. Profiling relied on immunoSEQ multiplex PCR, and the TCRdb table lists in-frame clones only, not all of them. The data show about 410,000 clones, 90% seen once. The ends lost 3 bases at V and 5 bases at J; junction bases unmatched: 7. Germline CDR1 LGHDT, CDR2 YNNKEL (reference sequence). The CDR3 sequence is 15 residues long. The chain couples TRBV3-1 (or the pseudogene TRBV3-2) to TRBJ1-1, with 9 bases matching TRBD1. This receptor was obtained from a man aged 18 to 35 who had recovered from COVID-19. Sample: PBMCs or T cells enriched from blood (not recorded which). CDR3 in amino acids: CASSQTTGGRTEAFF. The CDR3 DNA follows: TGTGCCAGCAGCCAGACTACAGGGGGCCGGACTGAAGCTTTCTTT.